This is a list of T cell receptor beta chains from one sample in a study of Ad26.COV2.S vaccination and SARS-CoV-2 variants. Generated by immunoSEQ multiplex PCR, the TCRdb table keeps only in-frame clones and is missing some. The sample carries 300,000 to 400,000 clones, 80% to 90% recorded once. The sequenced sample was peripheral blood, obtained in a trial of Ad26.COV2.S vaccine versus placebo. These receptor sequences come from a person aged 18-60 years who received the Ad26.COV2.S COVID-19 vaccine or a placebo. Each CDR3 is given with its conserved first and last residue.

v_gene: TRBV7-9
j_gene: TRBJ1-1
CDR3aa: CASSRRKTEAFF

v_gene: TRBV6-2/TRBV6-3
j_gene: NA
CDR3aa: CASSYSPEHYEQYF

v_gene: TRBV7-9
j_gene: TRBJ2-1
CDR3aa: CASSSRDTYNEQFF

v_gene: TRBV10-3
j_gene: TRBJ1-1
CDR3aa: CAISEPKRGTEAFF

v_gene: TRBV6-2/TRBV6-3
j_gene: TRBJ2-1
CDR3aa: CASSYNRGLYNEQFF

v_gene: TRBV25-1
j_gene: TRBJ2-2
CDR3aa: CASSESKIWTVAGELFF

v_gene: TRBV6-4
j_gene: TRBJ1-1
CDR3aa: CASSPGLNTEAFF

v_gene: TRBV6-6
j_gene: TRBJ1-4
CDR3aa: CASSRDRELTNEKLFF

v_gene: TRBV9
j_gene: TRBJ1-3
CDR3aa: CASSPGGTIYF

v_gene: TRBV4-1
j_gene: TRBJ1-5
CDR3aa: CASSQEGAQKGFQPQHF

v_gene: TRBV19
j_gene: TRBJ2-1
CDR3aa: CASRSSGGSYYNEQFF

v_gene: TRBV7-9
j_gene: TRBJ2-7
CDR3aa: CASSLDDYYEQYF

v_gene: TRBV28
j_gene: TRBJ1-2
CDR3aa: CASSLFGKGYTF

v_gene: TRBV5-6
j_gene: TRBJ2-7
CDR3aa: CASRNQRGGSYEQYF

v_gene: TRBV4-3
j_gene: TRBJ2-7
CDR3aa: CASSHGTGMDEQYF

v_gene: TRBV27
j_gene: TRBJ2-7
CDR3aa: CASSSAGAGGGEQYF

v_gene: TRBV7-2
j_gene: TRBJ2-5
CDR3aa: CASSSTRGETQYF

v_gene: TRBV2
j_gene: TRBJ2-2
CDR3aa: CASSEFGMNTGELFF

v_gene: TRBV6-5
j_gene: TRBJ2-5
CDR3aa: CASLRQETQYF

v_gene: TRBV4-1
j_gene: TRBJ2-7
CDR3aa: CASSQSGTGAYEQYF

v_gene: TRBV11-2
j_gene: TRBJ2-1
CDR3aa: CASSLDFAGGVWEQFF

v_gene: TRBV6-2/TRBV6-3
j_gene: TRBJ2-2
CDR3aa: CASTPSGGDTGELFF

v_gene: TRBV6-2/TRBV6-3
j_gene: TRBJ2-2
CDR3aa: CASSYTTGNTGELFF